The T cell receptor (beta chain) described here comes from a study of shared T cell receptors in the human thymus (dated by TCRdb to about 2021). Context from the whole study: The study examined how self-reactive, shared T-cell receptor alpha chains are generated in the human thymus.

Preparation of the library involved the immunoSEQ multiplex PCR assay. What TCRdb holds here is the immuneACCESS table cut down to in-frame rearrangements. Part of the clones is not present; checked against another copy, under half of the missing clones reflect an unresolved V gene, and the others are unexplained. This sample gives about 660,000 clones in total; around 87% of them show up just once. The ten largest clones represent 0.0094% of the sample. This clone turned up a few times. Its recognized antigen is unknown. Base quality data are lacking; no much larger clone is found one base away. Other DNA sequences of this sample code for an identical CDR3. Counted from cysteine to phenylalanine, this CDR3 has 16 amino acids. CDR3 DNA only is kept here, 48 bases in frame from base 1. For this chain, trimming is 1 base at the V end and 5 bases at the J end, and the number of junction bases without a gene match is 5. CDR1 is given as MNHNS and CDR2 as SASEGT, both from the germline V gene.

These data were also filed under a second study, of human thymus T cells. Per that second paper: Donors were immunologically healthy infants undergoing open corrective cardiac surgery for congenital heart defects in Finland. Thymus tissue was obtained as surgical resects removed during corrective cardiac surgery. Biased V and J gene segment usage appeared to be present in both thymic and peripheral blood repertoires. The related research found that thymic TCR repertoires overlapped highly between unrelated individuals. The study used about 8 infant thymus samples plus four related peripheral blood samples to characterize TCR alpha and beta repertoires. The infant donors were about 7 to 244 days old, and the cohort included several males and two females. Thymocytes were released mechanically from tissue and stored at -70 °C as pellets of roughly 8.5-32 million cells. Genomic DNA was extracted from frozen cell pellets with a QIAsymphony instrument. The immunoSEQ multiplex PCR assay was used to amplify the TCRB and TCRAD loci from a standardized amount of quality-controlled genomic DNA. The amplicons spanned the V(D)J region and were long enough to cover the CDR3 and allow V and J genes to be identified. Amplicon sequencing was performed on an Illumina platform through the commercial immunoSEQ service. Primer bias and sequencing errors were corrected as previously described, and TCRAD and TCRB definitions were based on the IMGT database. immunoSEQ Analyzer 3.0 and VDJTools were used for repertoire analysis, which covered basic statistics, V/J segment usage, diversity estimates, rarefaction and pairwise overlap. Diversity was estimated with Chao1, ChaoE, Efron-Thisted, Shannon and inverse Simpson indices, and also on datasets down-sampled to the smallest sample. Repertoire overlap was assessed by strict matching of CDR3 nucleotide sequence, V gene and J gene, and clustering was done by Jaccard-based multidimensional scaling. Thymus samples yielded on average approximately 800,000 unique TCRB clonotypes, compared with 80,000 to 95,000 from blood samples.

This TCR came from a boy in the first two years of life with a congenital heart defect. Donor details come from another sample of the same person, matched by shared clones. The rearrangement joined TRBV6-1 to TRBJ1-6; 7 middle bases align to TRBD1. Input material: thymocytes. The CDR3 protein: CASSEVGTVHNSPLHF. The nucleotide sequence is given as TGTGCCAGCAGTGAAGTAGGGACAGTTCATAATTCACCCCTCCACTTT.